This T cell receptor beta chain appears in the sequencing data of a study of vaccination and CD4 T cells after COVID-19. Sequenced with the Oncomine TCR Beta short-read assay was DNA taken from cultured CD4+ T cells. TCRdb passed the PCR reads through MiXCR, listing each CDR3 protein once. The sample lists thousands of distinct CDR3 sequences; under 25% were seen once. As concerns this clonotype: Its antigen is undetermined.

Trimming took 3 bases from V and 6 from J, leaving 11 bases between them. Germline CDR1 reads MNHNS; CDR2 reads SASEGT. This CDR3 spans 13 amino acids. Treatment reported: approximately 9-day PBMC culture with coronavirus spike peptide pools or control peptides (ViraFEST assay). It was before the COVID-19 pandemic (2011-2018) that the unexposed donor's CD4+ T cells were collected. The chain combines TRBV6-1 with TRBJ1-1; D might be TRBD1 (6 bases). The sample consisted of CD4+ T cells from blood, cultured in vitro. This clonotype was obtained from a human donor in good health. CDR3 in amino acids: CASSEQGIAEAFF. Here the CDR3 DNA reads TGTGCCAGCAGTGAGCAGGGGATCGCTGAAGCTTTCTTT.